Listed here are 15 T cell receptor beta chains from one sample, sequenced in a study of OX40 agonist ivuxolimab in advanced cancers. Produced via immunoSEQ multiplex PCR; TCRdb's table is partial and in-frame only. Of tens of thousands of clones in the sample, 83% were seen once. Sequencing was performed on CD4+ or CD8+ T cells sorted from blood, taken in a trial of the OX40 agonist ivuxolimab. These receptors were obtained from an adult with an advanced solid tumor such as melanoma, head and neck, liver or kidney cancer.

The chain uses TRBV10-3 and TRBJ2-7, with D perhaps being TRBD1 or TRBD2 (5 bases each). Germline CDR1 is ENHRY and CDR2 is SYGVKD. This CDR3 is built from 14 residues. Trimming pared 8 bases from V and 2 bases from J, leaving 16 bases between. The CDR3, as DNA: TGTGCCATCTCCACTGGGGGTGGAACCTACGAGCAGTACTTC. This gives the protein CAISTGGGTYEQYF.

This chain joins TRBV19 and TRBJ1-1, with a tentative D call TRBD1 (6 bases). CDR3 length equals 12 residues. The germline V gene encodes CDR1 LNHDA and CDR2 SQIVND (reference sequence). V was trimmed by 7 bases and J by 3 bases, leaving 9 bases between them. The CDR3 sequence is CASTDRYTEAFF. CDR3 nucleotide sequence: TGTGCCAGTACAGACAGGTACACTGAAGCTTTCTTT.

The J gene is TRBJ2-1, the V gene TRBV27, with D possibly being TRBD1 or TRBD2 (6 bases each). The germline CDR1 and CDR2 sequences are MNHEY and SMNVEV (reference sequence). The CDR3 runs to 15 residues. Trimming took 0 bases from V and 6 from J, leaving 12 bases between them. The chain's CDR3 is CASSLSPGALNEQFF. Written as DNA, the CDR3 is TGTGCCAGCAGTTTATCCCCGGGGGCCCTCAATGAGCAGTTCTTC.

This clone was seen a single time. The chain carries TRBV6-5 and TRBJ2-7; unclear D gene. The germline V gene encodes CDR1 MNHEY and CDR2 SVGAGI. The CDR3 spans 13 residues. V lost 0 bases and J 5 bases, leaving 8 bases between the germline ends. CDR3 DNA: TGTGCCAGCAGTTACTCGAACAGTAACGAGCAGTACTTC. It translates to CASSYSNSNEQYF.

This clone was seen a single time. V usage is TRBV28 and J usage is TRBJ2-7; 16 bases are shared with TRBD2. CDR1 is MDHEN, CDR2 SYDVKM, per germline. The V and J ends lost 6 bases and 4 bases, in that order; junction bases with no gene match: 6. The CDR3 has 16 amino acids. The CDR3 loop is CASRGTSGRAWYEQYF. DNA for the CDR3: TGTGCCAGCAGGGGGACTAGCGGGAGGGCCTGGTACGAGCAGTACTTC.

The chain uses TRBV14 and TRBJ1-1, with D hard to call. The CDR3 loop spans 13 amino acids. Germline V gene data show CDR1 as SGHDN and CDR2 as FVKESK. Trimming cost V 4 bases and J 6 bases, with 12 bases left between them. The CDR3 reads CASSPLEVPEAFF. The CDR3 region has the DNA TGTGCCAGCAGCCCCCTCGAAGTTCCTGAAGCTTTCTTT.

V usage is TRBV27 and J usage is TRBJ2-1; 8 bases line up with TRBD2. The CDR3 length is 15 residues. The trim removed 7 bases at V and 3 bases at J, leaving 8 bases unmatched. The germline V gene has CDR1 MNHEY and CDR2 SMNVEV (reference sequence). The CDR3 nucleotides read TGTGCCAGCATGCCCGGGGGGGCCTTCTACAATGAGCAGTTCTTC. Translated: CASMPGGAFYNEQFF.

This clone was observed a single time. The junction and the germline gene differ at one end; a read error may be behind it. V gene TRBV13 combines with J gene TRBJ2-2; tentative D call: TRBD2 (5 bases). Per germline, CDR1 PRHDT and CDR2 FYEKMQ (reference sequence). The CDR3 consists of 15 residues. CDR3 sequence (DNA): TGTGCCAGCACCCCCGAGGGCCCGAACATCGGGGAGCTGTTTTTT. Amino acids: CASTPEGPNIGELFF.

V and J are TRBV19 and TRBJ2-7; TRBD1 matches at 7 bases. J was trimmed by 5 bases and V by 9 bases; bases with no gene match: 10. Germline V gives CDR1 LNHDA, CDR2 SQIVND (reference sequence). The CDR3 spans 13 residues. CDR3 region: CASKKTGPNEQYF. Written as DNA, the CDR3 is TGTGCCAGCAAGAAGACAGGGCCCAACGAGCAGTACTTC.

The chain is built from TRBV27 and TRBJ1-5; TRBD1 is a possible D gene (5 bases). The CDR3 contains 15 residues. V was shortened by 4 bases and J by 3 bases, with 13 bases between the two germline ends. Germline assignment: CDR1 MNHEY and CDR2 SMNVEV (reference sequence). DNA of the CDR3: TGTGCCAGCAGTTCTCAGGGTTGGTCCAATCAGCCCCAGCATTTT. Translation: CASSSQGWSNQPQHF.

The V and J genes are TRBV10-1 and TRBJ1-2; 8 nucleotides agree with TRBD1. There are 11 residues in the CDR3. Trimming removed 9 bases from V and 4 bases from J; junction bases left unmatched: 1. Germline-derived CDR1 and CDR2 are WNHNN and SYGVQD (reference sequence). This chain's CDR3 is CARTGVYGYTF. The DNA of the CDR3 is TGCGCCAGGACAGGGGTCTATGGCTACACCTTC.

The chain employs TRBV27 and TRBJ2-5; 9 positions match TRBD2. The V gene end was trimmed by 4 bases and the J gene end by 3 bases; junction bases not matched to a gene: 9. The V gene's germline CDR1 is MNHEY and CDR2 SMNVEV (reference sequence). The CDR3 totals 16 residues. The CDR3 DNA reads as TGTGCCAGCAGTTCCCTCCCCGGGACTAGCAAAGAGACCCAGTACTTC. Amino acids: CASSSLPGTSKETQYF.

V is TRBV6-1 and J is TRBJ1-2, with D uncertain. Looked up from germline, CDR1 is MNHNS and CDR2 is SASEGT. CDR3 length equals 13 residues. Trimming pared 2 bases from V and 8 bases from J, leaving 12 bases between. The CDR3 DNA is TGTGCCAGCAGTGAATTTGTGGCAGACGGCTACACCTTC. The encoded protein is CASSEFVADGYTF.

The chain's CDR3 is CASRPTGGGNQPQHF. CDR3 sequence (DNA): TGTGCCAGCAGGCCTACAGGGGGGGGCAATCAGCCCCAGCATTTT. V usage is TRBV7-2 and J usage is TRBJ1-5; 8 positions match TRBD1. With V trimmed by 6 bases and J by 2 bases, 6 bases remained unmatched. Germline CDR1 reads SGHTA; CDR2 reads FQGNSA. CDR3 length equals 15 residues.

The chain employs TRBV6-5 and TRBJ1-5; 8 positions match TRBD1. Germline assignment: CDR1 MNHEY and CDR2 SVGAGI. The CDR3 extends over 15 amino acids. With 4 bases clipped from V and 5 bases from J, the junction kept 7 bases outside the gene matches. The chain's CDR3 is CASSSDRGLDQPQHF. The CDR3, as DNA: TGTGCCAGCAGTTCCGACAGGGGTCTAGATCAGCCCCAGCATTTT.